One sample yielded the 17 T cell receptor beta chains listed below, sequenced in a study of identical twins. TCRdb called the 5' RACE reads again in MiXCR, with one record for every CDR3 protein. The sample yields 350,000 to 400,000 distinct CDR3 sequences, about 10% seen once. What was sequenced was naive T cells sorted from blood. Receptor source: a woman in her fifties or sixties in good health.

This clonotype appeared a few times. The V and J genes are TRBV6-5 and TRBJ2-1; D is ambiguous. The V end was cut by 6 bases, the J end by 10 bases, with 16 bases between. CDR1 MNHEY and CDR2 SVGAGI come from the germline V gene. This CDR3 has 13 residues. The CDR3 loop reads CASSSNAKREQFF. The CDR3 bases are TGTGCCAGCAGCTCGAACGCCAAAAGAGAGCAGTTCTTC.

Only a few counts were recorded for this clonotype. The chain is built from TRBV7-3 and TRBJ2-7; D is perhaps TRBD1 (6 bases). CDR3 length: 12 residues. CDR1 is SGHTA and CDR2 is FQGTGA in the germline V gene. V gave up 5 bases and J gave up 6 bases, with 11 bases separating them. Here the CDR3 reads CASSPIGGEQYF. The CDR3 DNA reads as TGTGCCAGCAGCCCGATAGGGGGCGAGCAGTACTTC.

This clonotype appeared a few times. V and J are TRBV20-1 and TRBJ2-3; 8 nucleotides match TRBD2. CDR3 length: 14 amino acids. V shed 6 bases and J 3 bases; nucleotides not matched to a gene: 8. Germline CDR1 reads DFQATT; CDR2 reads SNEGSKA (reference sequence). The CDR3 region has the DNA TGCAGTGCAGAGCGGGAGTGGGGAACAGATACGCAGTATTTT. Protein sequence: CSAEREWGTDTQYF.

In the case of this clonotype: A much larger clone differs from this one at a single base, so this may be a read error. The chain uses TRBV13 and TRBJ1-2; D is ambiguous. The CDR3 totals 13 residues. From germline, CDR1 is PRHDT and CDR2 FYEKMQ (reference sequence). CDR3 sequence reads: CASSLASSYGYPF. The CDR3 DNA follows: TGTGCCAGCAGCTTAGCATCCAGCTATGGCTACCCCTTC.

This chain links TRBV11-3 with TRBJ2-1; 8 bases fit TRBD2. This CDR3 is 15 amino acids long. The trim removed 4 bases at V and 3 bases at J, leaving 5 bases unmatched. Germline V gene data show CDR1 as SGHNT and CDR2 as YENEEA. The CDR3 nucleotides are TGTGCCAGCAGCTATAGCGGGGAGAACTACAATGAGCAGTTCTTC. Protein sequence: CASSYSGENYNEQFF. The variable domain in full, with the rest retrieved from reference TRBV11-3 and TRBJ2-1, is EAGVVQSPRYKIIEKKQPVAFWCNPISGHNTLYWYLQNLGQGPELLIRYENEEAVDDSQLPKDRFSAERLKGVDSTLKIQPAELGDSAVYLCASSYSGENYNEQFFGPGTRLTVL.

This clonotype was picked up a small number of times. V usage is TRBV11-2 and J usage is TRBJ2-6; TRBD2 agrees at 12 bases. Losses at the gene ends were 2 bases for V and 4 bases for J; bases not matched to a gene: 6. This CDR3 has 18 amino acids. Germline V gene lookup returns CDR1 SGHAT and CDR2 FQNNGV. CDR3 in amino acids: CASSLRLAGAGGANVLTF. CDR3 sequence (DNA): TGTGCCAGCAGCTTAAGACTAGCGGGAGCAGGGGGGGCCAACGTCCTGACTTTC. Supplemented by reference TRBV11-2 and TRBJ2-6, the full variable domain reads EAGVAQSPRYKIIEKRQSVAFWCNPISGHATLYWYQQILGQGPKLLIQFQNNGVVDDSQLPKDRFSAERLKGVDSTLKIQPAKLEDSAVYLCASSLRLAGAGGANVLTFGAGSRLTVL.

The rearrangement links TRBV27 to TRBJ2-7, with a possible D match to TRBD1 (6 bases). Trimming took 8 bases from V and 12 from J, leaving 14 bases between them. Germline values: CDR1 MNHEY, CDR2 SMNVEV (reference sequence). The CDR3 length is 10 residues. The CDR3 loop is CASYRANRYV. The CDR3 DNA follows: TGTGCCAGCTACAGGGCGAATAGGTACGTC.

The chain is built from TRBV2 and TRBJ2-5; TRBD1 is a possible D gene (5 bases). The germline V and J ends were trimmed by 3 bases and 2 bases, with 7 bases remaining between them. The CDR3 covers 13 residues. Germline CDR1 and CDR2: SNHLY and FYNNEI. CDR3 coding DNA: TGTGCCAGCAGTGACGACAGTCAAGAGACCCAGTACTTC. Translated, it gives CASSDDSQETQYF.

The rearrangement uses TRBV11-1 and TRBJ2-1; 12 bases line up with TRBD2. The CDR3 spans 16 residues. CDR1 SGHAT and CDR2 FQDESV come from the germline V gene (reference sequence). The ends lost 3 bases at V and 8 bases at J; junction bases unmatched: 8. This CDR3 is CASSFLTSGSLDEQFF. Here the CDR3 DNA reads TGTGCCAGCAGCTTCTTGACTAGCGGGAGTCTCGATGAGCAGTTCTTC.

This clonotype appeared a few times. The CDR3 DNA follows: TGTGCCAGCAGCCTCCCGGACAGGGGAGAAGAAAAACTGTTTTTT. Translation: CASSLPDRGEEKLFF. The chain couples TRBV7-4 to TRBJ1-4, with 9 positions matching TRBD1. V gave up 5 bases and J gave up 8 bases; unmatched junction bases: 9. CDR3 length equals 15 residues. Germline CDR1 SGHVT, CDR2 SQSDAQ.

J is TRBJ2-2 and V is TRBV12-3 or TRBV12-4, with D unresolved. The CDR3 is made up of 11 amino acids. V lost 5 bases and J lost 7, with 5 bases in between. The CDR3 region has the DNA TGTGCCAGCAGTGAGTTCGGGGAGCTGTTTTTT. Its protein product is CASSEFGELFF.

The chain combines TRBV20-1 with TRBJ2-1, with 8 bases that match TRBD2. The CDR3 is made up of 13 amino acids. Germline-derived CDR1 and CDR2 are DFQATT and SNEGSKA (reference sequence). Trimming removed 6 bases from V and 4 bases from J; junction bases left unmatched: 5. CDR3 residues: CSAFRGGYNEQFF. The CDR3 region has the DNA TGCAGTGCATTCCGGGGGGGGTACAATGAGCAGTTCTTC.

In its sample, this clonotype was seen a few times. The V gene is TRBV29-1, the J gene TRBJ2-3; D may correspond to TRBD1 or TRBD2 (6 bases each). The V end lost 4 bases, the J end lost 2 bases, and 16 bases lay between the germline ends. Per the germline V gene, CDR1 is SQVTM and CDR2 is ANQGSEA. This CDR3 is 15 amino acids long. The CDR3 DNA reads TGCAGCGTTGTAGGTTACGGGGGCTCCACAGATACGCAGTATTTT. Its translation: CSVVGYGGSTDTQYF.

The sample holds many counts of this clonotype. The chain employs TRBV20-1 and TRBJ1-5; D remains unclear. Trimming stripped 1 base from V and 3 bases from J, with 7 bases between. The CDR3 length is 13 residues. Germline V gene data show CDR1 as DFQATT and CDR2 as SNEGSKA (reference sequence). The CDR3 DNA is TGCAGTGCTAGAGGGGGATCCAATCAGCCCCAGCATTTT. This sequence encodes CSARGGSNQPQHF.

This clonotype was seen only a few times. This chain uses TRBV24-1 with TRBJ2-6, with 9 bases identical to TRBD2. The CDR3 loop spans 18 amino acids. The germline gives CDR1 KGHDR, CDR2 SFDVKD. Losses at the gene ends were 2 bases for V and 0 bases for J; bases not matched to a gene: 4. The CDR3 DNA is TGTGCCACCAGTGATTATCCTAGCGGGGTCTCTGGGGCCAACGTCCTGACTTTC. The encoded protein is CATSDYPSGVSGANVLTF.

V gene TRBV20-1 combines with J gene TRBJ1-1; 8 bases fit TRBD1. The V and J ends lost 5 bases and 7 bases, in that order; junction bases with no gene match: 6. The CDR3 runs to 12 residues. Germline values: CDR1 DFQATT, CDR2 SNEGSKA (reference sequence). CDR3: CSAGQGGFEAFF. The DNA for the CDR3 is TGCAGTGCTGGACAGGGAGGCTTTGAAGCTTTCTTT.

This clonotype has just a few counts. This chain uses TRBV6-6 with TRBJ2-6; 11 bases line up with TRBD2. The germline CDR1 and CDR2 sequences are MNHNY and SVGAGI (reference sequence). The CDR3 runs to 17 residues. The ends lost 5 bases at V and 1 base at J; junction bases unmatched: 4. CDR3 region: CASSIAGGVSGANVLTF. The CDR3 DNA reads as TGTGCCAGCAGTATAGCGGGAGGGGTATCTGGGGCCAACGTCCTGACTTTC.